This T cell receptor (beta chain) was sequenced for a study of cytomegalovirus exposure and HLA in healthy donors. Broader study findings: In a later analysis, compared with equally common non-associated chains, HLA-associated beta chains were more expanded.

This clone was detected a few times. As yet, its antigen is unknown. PCR was performed using 60 Vbeta and 13 Jbeta primers. Here immunoSEQ multiplex PCR was the method, and the copy in TCRdb shows in-frame clones only, minus some. The data hold 150,000 to 200,000 clones, with about 76% observed a single time. V dropped 2 bases and J dropped 5 bases, with 16 bases sitting between them. This CDR3 comprises 15 residues. The V gene's germline CDR1 is SGHRS and CDR2 YFSETQ. Sequenced: PBMCs. The TCR comes from a woman aged 45-65 years in good health and CMV-seronegative. The chain joins TRBV5-1 to TRBJ2-5; D is perhaps TRBD1 (7 bases). This CDR3 reads CASSFDRVGGETQYF. In nucleotides, the CDR3 is TGCGCCAGCAGCTTTGACAGGGTCGGGGGCGAGACCCAGTACTTC.